The present TCR beta chain was sequenced within a study of T cells after yellow fever vaccination. Study background: Each low-cell-number fraction was prepared by means of SMART-Seq v4 Ultra Low Input.

The study made its TCR cDNA through 5'RACE template switching. That step introduced a universal primer site along with UMIs. A single record per CDR3 protein comes from TCRdb applying MiXCR to the 5' RACE reads. The table has some 400,000 distinct CDR3 sequences, around 19% seen once; the top ten hold 18%. CDR3 length: 16 amino acids. Germline V gene sequence: CDR1 MNHNS, CDR2 SASEGT. The ends were cut back, 4 bases at V and 8 bases at J, with 23 bases in the middle. This TCR was recovered from a man aged 18 to 35 who received the YFV17D yellow fever vaccine. The specimen comprised PBMCs, sampled before the yellow fever booster vaccination. J is TRBJ1-2 and V is TRBV6-1; D is perhaps TRBD1 (6 bases). CDR3 in amino acids: CASSVESGTFADGYTF. DNA for the CDR3: TGTGCCAGCAGTGTCGAGTCAGGGACATTTGCTGACGGCTACACCTTC.